The entry that follows covers one T cell receptor beta chain sequence. What it recognizes is unknown. TCRdb keeps only in-frame clones here, not all; method: immunoSEQ multiplex PCR. Among about 140,000 clones, 93% were seen once, and the ten largest hold approximately 0.9%. From germline, CDR1 is SNHLY and CDR2 FYNNEI. CDR3 length: 15 residues. The V segment lost 7 bases and the J segment 3 bases; nucleotides outside the gene matches: 11. The data were taken from a study of T cell responses to AZD1222 COVID-19 vaccine. Study-level results: Among AZD1222 vaccinees, only 5 or 6 were seropositive at baseline.

This clonotype was obtained from an adult in good health. The chain carries TRBV2 and TRBJ2-5; 7 bases line up with TRBD1. Material: peripheral blood, obtained on day 0 of MenACWY control vaccination. As DNA, the CDR3 is TGTGCCAGCAACCCAGGGGGTGGGGTGGAAGAGACCCAGTACTTC. Its translation: CASNPGGGVEETQYF.